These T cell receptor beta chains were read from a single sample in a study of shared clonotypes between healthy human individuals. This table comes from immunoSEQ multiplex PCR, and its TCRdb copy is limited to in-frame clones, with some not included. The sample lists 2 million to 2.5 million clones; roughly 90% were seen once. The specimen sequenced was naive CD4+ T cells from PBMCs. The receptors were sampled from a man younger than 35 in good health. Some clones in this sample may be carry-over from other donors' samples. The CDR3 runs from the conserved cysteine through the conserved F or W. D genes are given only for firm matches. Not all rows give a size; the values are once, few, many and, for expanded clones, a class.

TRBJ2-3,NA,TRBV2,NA,TGTGCCAGCTGCAGGGAGACTGGCACAGATACGCAGTATTTT,CASCRETGTDTQYF
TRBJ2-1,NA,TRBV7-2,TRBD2,TGTGCCAGCAGCTTTGGCGGGAGGGGTGCTGAGCAGTTCTTC,CASSFGGRGAEQFF
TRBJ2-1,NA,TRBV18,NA,TGTGCCAGCTCACCATTGACTGATATTGAGCAGTTCTTC,CASSPLTDIEQFF
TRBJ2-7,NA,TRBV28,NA,TGTGCCAGCAGTGAGGGGACGGCCACCTACGAGCAGTACTTC,CASSEGTATYEQYF
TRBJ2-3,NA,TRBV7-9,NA,TGTGCCAGCAGCTTAGCGGGGTCAGATACGCAGTATTTT,CASSLAGSDTQYF
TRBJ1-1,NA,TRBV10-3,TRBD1,TGTGCCATCAGGGCACCCGGACAGGTGAACACTGAAGCTTTCTTT,CAIRAPGQVNTEAFF
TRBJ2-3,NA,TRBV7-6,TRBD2,TGTGCCAGCAGCCGATCACCGGCGGCGGGAGGGGTCACAGATACGCAGTATTTT,CASSRSPAAGGVTDTQYF
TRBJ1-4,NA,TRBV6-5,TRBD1,TGTGCCATTGGGCCGGGACAGACGGGGGAAAAACTGTTTTTT,CAIGPGQTGEKLFF
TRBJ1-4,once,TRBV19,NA,TGTGCCAGTAAACAAGGGAGAGCTAATGAAAAACTGTTTTTT,CASKQGRANEKLFF
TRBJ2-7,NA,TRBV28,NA,TGTGCCAGCAGTTTATCGGGGGCCAGGTCCTACGAGCAGTACTTC,CASSLSGARSYEQYF
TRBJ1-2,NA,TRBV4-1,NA,TGCGCCAGCAGCCGGCCGGGGAACTATGGCTACACCTTC,CASSRPGNYGYTF
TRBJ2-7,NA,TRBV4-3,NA,TGCGCCAGCAGCCGGTCCGCGCCTGGCCGGATCTACGAGCAGTACTTC,CASSRSAPGRIYEQYF
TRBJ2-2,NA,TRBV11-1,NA,TGTGCCAGCAGCTTAACGCGGGGTCCCGGGGAGCTGTTTTTT,CASSLTRGPGELFF
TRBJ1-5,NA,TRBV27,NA,TGTGCCAGCAGTTTATCGGGGGGTGGGCAGCCCCAGCATTTT,CASSLSGGGQPQHF
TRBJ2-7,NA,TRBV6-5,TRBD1,TGTGCCAGCAGGCTACAGGGGTTCCACGAGCAGTACTTC,CASRLQGFHEQYF
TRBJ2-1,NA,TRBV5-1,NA,TGCGCCAGCAGCCCCGAAGCTCTTGAGCAGTTCTTC,CASSPEALEQFF
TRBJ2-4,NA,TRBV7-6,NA,TGTGCCAGCAGCGAGGGACGAGGGAACATTCAGTACTTC,CASSEGRGNIQYF
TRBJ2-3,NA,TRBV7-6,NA,TGTGCCAGCAGCCCAAGGGGCACAGATACGCAGTATTTT,CASSPRGTDTQYF
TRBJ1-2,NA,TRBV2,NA,TGTGCCAGCAGCGGAAAGGCCCTACCAGTGCCCCATGGCTACACCTTC,CASSGKALPVPHGYTF
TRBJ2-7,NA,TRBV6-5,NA,TGTGCCAGCAGTTATAGAGACATAGCCCCTTACGAGCAGTACTTC,CASSYRDIAPYEQYF
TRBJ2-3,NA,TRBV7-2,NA,TGTGCCAGCAGCTTGACTGCAGATACGCAGTATTTT,CASSLTADTQYF
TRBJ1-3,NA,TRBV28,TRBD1,TGTGCCAGCAGTTACAAAGGGGGCTCCTCTGGAAACACCATATATTTT,CASSYKGGSSGNTIYF
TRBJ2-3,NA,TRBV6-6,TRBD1,TGTGCCAGCCTAGGACAGGGTCTCACAGATACGCAGTATTTT,CASLGQGLTDTQYF
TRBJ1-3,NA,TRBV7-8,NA,TGTGCCAGCAGCTGGCGGGGAGGCTCTGGAAACACCATATATTTT,CASSWRGGSGNTIYF
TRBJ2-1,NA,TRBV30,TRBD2,TGTGCCTGGAGTGTTGGAGGGACTACTTACAATGAGCAGTTCTTC,CAWSVGGTTYNEQFF
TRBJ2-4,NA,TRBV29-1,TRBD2,TGCAGCGTTGGTGTTCGACTAGCGGAAAACAAAAACATTCAGTACTTC,CSVGVRLAENKNIQYF
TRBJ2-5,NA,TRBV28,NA,TGTGCCAGCAGCGGACAGAAACAAGAGACCCAGTACTTC,CASSGQKQETQYF
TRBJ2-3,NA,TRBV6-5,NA,TGTGCCAGCAGTTACTCCGGGGGTACAGATACGCAGTATTTT,CASSYSGGTDTQYF
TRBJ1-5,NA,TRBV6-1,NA,TGTGCCAGCAGTTTACCCGACAGAAATCAGCCCCAGCATTTT,CASSLPDRNQPQHF
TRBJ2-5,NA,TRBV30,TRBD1,TGTGCCTGGACCACGGACAGGGTTAGGGAGACCCAGTACTTC,CAWTTDRVRETQYF
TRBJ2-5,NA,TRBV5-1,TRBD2,TGCGCCAGCAGCTTGGGGCTAGCGGCCCCTGAGACCCAGTACTTC,CASSLGLAAPETQYF
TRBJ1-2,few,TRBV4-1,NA,TGCGCCAGCAGCCAAGACCGGGCCTATGGCTACACCTTC,CASSQDRAYGYTF
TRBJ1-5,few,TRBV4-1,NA,TGCGCCAGCAGCCAAAGCCAGCTCAATCAGCCCCAGCATTTT,CASSQSQLNQPQHF
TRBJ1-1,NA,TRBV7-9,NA,TGTGCCAGCGTAAGGCTTGGCACTGAAGCTTTCTTT,CASVRLGTEAFF
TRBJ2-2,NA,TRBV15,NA,TGTGCCACGGAGGCTAGGGGACATAGCACCGGGGAGCTGTTTTTT,CATEARGHSTGELFF